This TCR beta chain is from a study of PD-L1 blockade in urothelial cancer. About the research overall: About 85% of the 29 patients were males with bladder-origin urothelial cancer. Patients' prior chemotherapy regimens numbered 0 to 3. Blood was evaluated 3 weeks (second dose) and 6 weeks after therapy began.

This clone was seen only once. The CDR3 spans 14 residues. Germline CDR1 SGHTA, CDR2 FQGNSA. The V segment lost 4 bases and the J segment 8 bases; nucleotides outside the gene matches: 2. Time point: pretreatment peripheral blood. Spiked synthetic TCR analogs estimated absolute template abundance per PCR. The table came from immunoSEQ multiplex PCR; TCRdb's copy has only in-frame clones and leaves some out. The top ten clones hold just under 25% of a sample with some 45,000 clones, 88% of them seen once. The receptor comes from a donor aged 40 or older with urothelial cancer. The rearrangement joins TRBV7-2 to TRBJ2-4; 13 nucleotides align to TRBD2. The specimen comprised PBMCs, sampled around atezolizumab (anti-PD-L1) treatment. This CDR3 is CASSSGLAGDIQYF. The DNA of the CDR3 is TGTGCCAGCAGCTCCGGACTAGCGGGAGACATTCAGTACTTC.